One and the same sample provided the 9 T cell receptor beta chains below, sequenced in a study of cytomegalovirus exposure and HLA in healthy donors. The PCR was carried out with 60 Vbeta primers and 13 Jbeta primers. TCRdb keeps only in-frame clones here, not all; method: immunoSEQ multiplex PCR. The sample records roughly 110,000 clones, about 70% being singletons. Sequencing was carried out using PBMCs. The receptors shown here come from a man between 25 and 39 years old in good health and CMV-seropositive.

V is TRBV9 and J is TRBJ2-2, with 11 bases aligning to TRBD2. The CDR3 length is 17 residues. J gave up 3 bases and V 4 bases, and 8 bases lay outside the gene matches. The germline V gene has CDR1 SGDLS and CDR2 YYNGEE. CDR3 in amino acids: CASSSSGGRPDTGELFF. The CDR3, as DNA: TGTGCCAGCAGCTCTAGCGGGGGGCGCCCCGACACCGGGGAGCTGTTTTTT.

This clone appeared a few times. The chain has TRBV5-1 and TRBJ2-3; possibly TRBD2 for D (7 bases). V dropped 4 bases and J dropped 2 bases, with 17 bases sitting between them. CDR3 size: 16 residues. Germline CDR1 reads SGHRS; CDR2 reads YFSETQ. CDR3 in amino acids: CASSAGGGGVTDTQYF. In DNA form, the CDR3 reads TGCGCCAGCAGCGCCGGGGGAGGGGGGGTCACAGATACGCAGTATTTT.

This clone appeared a few times. This chain joins TRBV7-6 and TRBJ1-5, with unresolved D. Germline assignment: CDR1 SGHVS and CDR2 FNYEAQ. V shed 2 bases and J shed 2 bases, with 4 bases lying between them. The CDR3 totals 13 residues. The CDR3 region is CASSLSGNQPQHF. The CDR3 coding sequence is TGTGCCAGCAGCTTATCAGGCAATCAGCCCCAGCATTTT.

J is TRBJ2-1 and V is TRBV25-1; a weak D match, TRBD1 (6 bases). Germline CDR1 and CDR2: MGHDK and SYGVNS. This CDR3 is 15 amino acids long. The V gene lost 5 bases and the J gene lost 5 bases, with 16 bases spanning the gap. The CDR3 coding sequence is TGTGCCAGCAGTCGAGCAGGGGAAACGGACAATGAGCAGTTCTTC. Translation: CASSRAGETDNEQFF.

This sequence joins TRBV30 and TRBJ1-5, with 8 nucleotides matching TRBD1. The CDR3 consists of 14 residues. Germline CDR1 is GTSNPN and CDR2 is SVGIG (reference sequence). V shed 1 base, J shed 5 bases, and the junction held 4 bases outside the gene matches. CDR3 loop: CAWSGDRGYQPQHF. In DNA, the CDR3 is TGTGCCTGGAGTGGAGACAGGGGTTATCAGCCCCAGCATTTT.

V usage is TRBV4-1 and J usage is TRBJ2-3, with 7 nucleotides matching TRBD2. Germline trimming cut 1 base from V and 6 bases from J; bases unmatched to any gene: 16. CDR1 is MGHRA, CDR2 YSYEKL, per germline. This CDR3 is built from 18 residues. This CDR3 reads CASSQVESRGSPQDTQYF. CDR3 sequence (DNA): TGCGCCAGCAGCCAAGTAGAATCGCGCGGGAGCCCACAGGATACGCAGTATTTT.

The V call is TRBV29-1, the J call TRBJ2-7, with a possible D match to TRBD2 (5 bases). Trimming left V 4 bases short and J 0 bases short, with 7 bases between. CDR1 and CDR2 (germline): SQVTM, ANQGSEA. The CDR3 sequence is 12 residues long. As DNA, the CDR3 is TGCAGCGTTGCCCGGGACTCCTACGAGCAGTACTTC. This sequence encodes CSVARDSYEQYF.

V gene TRBV5-6 combines with J gene TRBJ1-2; D is uncertain. Trimming took 4 bases from V and 0 from J, leaving 4 bases between them. Germline CDR1 SGHDT, CDR2 YYEEEE. This CDR3 spans 12 amino acids. The CDR3 reads CASSLPNYGYTF. The CDR3, as DNA: TGTGCCAGCAGCCTCCCTAACTATGGCTACACCTTC. Full variable domain (rest looked up from reference TRBV5-6 and TRBJ1-2): DAGVTQSPTHLIKTRGQQVTLRCSPKSGHDTVSWYQQALGQGPQFIFQYYEEEERQRGNFPDRFSGHQFPNYSSELNVNALLLGDSALYLCASSLPNYGYTFGSGTRLTVV.

V is TRBV28 and J is TRBJ2-2; tentatively, D is TRBD1 (5 bases). The germline V gene has CDR1 MDHEN and CDR2 SYDVKM. With 2 bases removed from V and 0 bases from J, the gap between germline ends came to 10 bases. The CDR3 extends over 16 amino acids. The CDR3 reads CASSLPTVANTGELFF. The CDR3 coding sequence is TGTGCCAGCAGTTTACCGACAGTTGCGAACACCGGGGAGCTGTTTTTT.